Listed here is a single T cell receptor beta chain. Its antigen is not known. These data are taken from a study of T cell responses to AZD1222 COVID-19 vaccine. Sequencing was performed with immunoSEQ multiplex PCR; in TCRdb, only in-frame clones are kept and a portion is missing. The repertoire holds roughly 65,000 clones, with roughly 80% as singletons. Broader study findings: Just 5 to 7 AZD1222 recipients were seropositive at baseline. Clonal diversity may have been underestimated, and the donors were mostly white British, with more females than males.

Unmatched junction bases numbered 14, after V lost 4 bases and J lost 7 bases. The CDR3 extends over 16 amino acids. Germline assignment: CDR1 LGHDT and CDR2 YNNKEL (reference sequence). The analysis combined second doses at about 4 or about 12 weeks. The sequences come from peripheral blood, collected 28 days after the second AZD1222 dose. This rearrangement joins TRBV3-1 (or the pseudogene TRBV3-2) to TRBJ2-3; TRBD2 agrees at 7 bases. The origin of this receptor is an adult who received the AZD1222 COVID-19 vaccine. The CDR3 bases are TGTGCCAGCAGCCTGACGACTCTGGCGGGAGATAATACGCAGTATTTT. Encoded protein: CASSLTTLAGDNTQYF.